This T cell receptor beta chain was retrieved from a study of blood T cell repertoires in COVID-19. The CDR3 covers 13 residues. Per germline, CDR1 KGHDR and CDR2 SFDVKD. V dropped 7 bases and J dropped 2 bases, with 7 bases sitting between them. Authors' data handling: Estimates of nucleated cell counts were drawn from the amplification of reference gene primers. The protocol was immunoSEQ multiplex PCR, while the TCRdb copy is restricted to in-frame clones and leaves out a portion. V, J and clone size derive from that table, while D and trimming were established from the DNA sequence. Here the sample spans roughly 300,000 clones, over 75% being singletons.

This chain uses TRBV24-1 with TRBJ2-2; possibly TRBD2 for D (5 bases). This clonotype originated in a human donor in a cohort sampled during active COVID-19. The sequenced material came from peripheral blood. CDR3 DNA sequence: TGTGCCACCAGGACTACCAACACCGGGGAGCTGTTTTTT. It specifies CATRTTNTGELFF.